This T cell receptor (beta chain) was captured by sequencing in a study of prognosis after radiotherapy for stage I lung cancer. The study amplified the TCR beta CDR3 region from genomic DNA. This amplification was carried out by two rounds of multiplex PCR. Primers (each specific to one TRBV or TRBJ gene) were used in first-round PCR. A single record per CDR3 protein comes from TCRdb applying MiXCR to the multiplex PCR reads. The sample includes tens of thousands of distinct CDR3 sequences, just over 45% of them seen just once. J was trimmed by 4 bases and V by 6 bases; bases with no gene match: 8. CDR1 is MNHEY, CDR2 SVGEGT, per germline. There are 15 residues in the CDR3.

Sequences were derived from PBMCs, sampled before or after stereotactic body radiation therapy (not recorded which). The source is a donor over 45 with non-small cell lung cancer. The rearrangement uses TRBV6-2 or TRBV6-3 and TRBJ1-1, with TRBD1 matching over 10 bases. The CDR3 here is CASSPTGGGLTEAFF. CDR3 coding DNA: TGTGCCAGCAGCCCGACAGGGGGCGGCCTCACTGAAGCTTTCTTT.